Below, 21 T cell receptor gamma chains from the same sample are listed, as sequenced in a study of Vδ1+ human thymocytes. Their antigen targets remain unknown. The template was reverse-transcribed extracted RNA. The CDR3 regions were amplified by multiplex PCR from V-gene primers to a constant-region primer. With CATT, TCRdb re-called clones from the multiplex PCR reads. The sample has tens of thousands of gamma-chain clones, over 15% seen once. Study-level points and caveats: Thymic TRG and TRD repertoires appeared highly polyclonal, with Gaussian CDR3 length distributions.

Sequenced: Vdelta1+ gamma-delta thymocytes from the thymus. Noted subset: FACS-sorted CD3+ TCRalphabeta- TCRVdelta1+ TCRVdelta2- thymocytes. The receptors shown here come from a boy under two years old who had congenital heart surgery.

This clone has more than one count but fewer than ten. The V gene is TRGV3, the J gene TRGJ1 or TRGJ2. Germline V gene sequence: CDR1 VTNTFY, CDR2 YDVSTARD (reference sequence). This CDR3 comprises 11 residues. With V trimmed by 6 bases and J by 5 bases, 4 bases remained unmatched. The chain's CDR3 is CATWCDYKKLF. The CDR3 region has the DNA TGTGCCACCTGGTGCGATTATAAGAAACTCTTT.

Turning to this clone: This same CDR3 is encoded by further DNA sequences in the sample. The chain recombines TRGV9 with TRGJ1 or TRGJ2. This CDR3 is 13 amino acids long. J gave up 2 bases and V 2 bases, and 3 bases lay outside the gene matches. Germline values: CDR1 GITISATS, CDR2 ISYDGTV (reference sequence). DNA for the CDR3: TGTGCCTTGTGGGAGGGATATTATTATAAGAAACTCTTT. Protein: CALWEGYYYKKLF.

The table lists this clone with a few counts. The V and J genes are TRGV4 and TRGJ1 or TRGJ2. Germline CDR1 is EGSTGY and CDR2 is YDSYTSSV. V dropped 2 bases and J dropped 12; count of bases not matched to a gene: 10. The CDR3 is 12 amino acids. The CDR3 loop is CATWDVTLGKLF. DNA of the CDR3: TGTGCCACCTGGGATGTTACCCTGGGGAAACTCTTT.

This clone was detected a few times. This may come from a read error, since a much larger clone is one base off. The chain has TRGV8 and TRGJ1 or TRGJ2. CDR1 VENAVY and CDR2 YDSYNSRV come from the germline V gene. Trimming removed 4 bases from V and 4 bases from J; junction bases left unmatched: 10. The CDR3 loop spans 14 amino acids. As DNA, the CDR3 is TGTGCCACCTGGGACGGGCCGAAGTATTATAAGAAACTCTTT. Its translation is CATWDGPKYYKKLF.

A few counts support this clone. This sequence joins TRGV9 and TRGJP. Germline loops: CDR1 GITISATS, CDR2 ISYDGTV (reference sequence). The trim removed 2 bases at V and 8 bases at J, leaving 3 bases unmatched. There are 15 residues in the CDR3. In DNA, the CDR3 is TGTGCCTTGTGGGAGGAAAAGTTGGGCAAAAAAATCAAGGTATTT. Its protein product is CALWEEKLGKKIKVF.

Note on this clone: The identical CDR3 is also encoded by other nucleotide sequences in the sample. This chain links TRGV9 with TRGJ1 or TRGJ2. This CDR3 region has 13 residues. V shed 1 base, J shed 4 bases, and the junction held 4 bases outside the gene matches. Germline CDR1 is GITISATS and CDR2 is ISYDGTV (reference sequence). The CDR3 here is CALWEVQYYKKLF. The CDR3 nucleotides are TGTGCCTTGTGGGAGGTCCAATATTATAAGAAACTCTTT.

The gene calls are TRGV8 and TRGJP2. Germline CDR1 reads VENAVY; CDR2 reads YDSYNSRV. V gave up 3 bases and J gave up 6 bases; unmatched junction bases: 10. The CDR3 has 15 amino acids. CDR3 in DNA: TGTGCCACCTGGGATTCCAAAGGGCGTGATTGGATCAAGACGTTT. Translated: CATWDSKGRDWIKTF.

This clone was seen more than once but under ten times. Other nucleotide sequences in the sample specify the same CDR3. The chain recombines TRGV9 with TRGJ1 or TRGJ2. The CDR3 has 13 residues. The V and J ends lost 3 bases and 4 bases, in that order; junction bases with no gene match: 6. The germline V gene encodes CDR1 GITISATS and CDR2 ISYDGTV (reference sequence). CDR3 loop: CALWELPYYKKLF. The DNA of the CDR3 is TGTGCCTTGTGGGAGTTGCCGTATTATAAGAAACTCTTT.

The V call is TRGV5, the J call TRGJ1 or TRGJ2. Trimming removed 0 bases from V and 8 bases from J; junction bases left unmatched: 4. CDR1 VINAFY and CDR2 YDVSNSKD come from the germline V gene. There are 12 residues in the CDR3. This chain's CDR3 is CATWDRLHKKLF. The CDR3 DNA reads TGTGCCACCTGGGACAGGCTGCATAAGAAACTCTTT.

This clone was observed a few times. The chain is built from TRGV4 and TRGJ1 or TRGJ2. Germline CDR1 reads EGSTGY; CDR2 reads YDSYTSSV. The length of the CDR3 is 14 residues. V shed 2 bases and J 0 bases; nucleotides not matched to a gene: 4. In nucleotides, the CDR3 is TGTGCCACCTGGGATGAGATGAATTATTATAAGAAACTCTTT. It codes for CATWDEMNYYKKLF.

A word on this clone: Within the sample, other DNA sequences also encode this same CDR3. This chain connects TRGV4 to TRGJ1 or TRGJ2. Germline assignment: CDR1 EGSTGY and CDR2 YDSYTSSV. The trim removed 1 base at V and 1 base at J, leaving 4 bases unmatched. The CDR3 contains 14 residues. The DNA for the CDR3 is TGTGCCACCTGGGATGGTCCTAATTATTATAAGAAACTCTTT. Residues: CATWDGPNYYKKLF.

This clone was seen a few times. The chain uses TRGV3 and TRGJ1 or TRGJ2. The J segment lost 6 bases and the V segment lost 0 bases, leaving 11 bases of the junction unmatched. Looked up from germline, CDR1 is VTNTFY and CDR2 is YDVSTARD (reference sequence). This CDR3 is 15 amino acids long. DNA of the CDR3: TGTGCCACCTGGGACAGGCCCCCGTTTTGTTATAAGAAACTCTTT. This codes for CATWDRPPFCYKKLF.

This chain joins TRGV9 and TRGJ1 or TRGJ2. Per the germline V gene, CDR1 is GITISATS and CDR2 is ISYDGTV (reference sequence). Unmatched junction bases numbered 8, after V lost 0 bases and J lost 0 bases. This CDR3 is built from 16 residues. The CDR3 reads CALWEVQISNYYKKLF. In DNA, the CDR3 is TGTGCCTTGTGGGAGGTGCAGATTTCGAATTATTATAAGAAACTCTTT.

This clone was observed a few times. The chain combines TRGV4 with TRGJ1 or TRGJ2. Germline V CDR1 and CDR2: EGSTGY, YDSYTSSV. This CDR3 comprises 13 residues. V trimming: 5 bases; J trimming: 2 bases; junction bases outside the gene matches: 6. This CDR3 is CATWVRDYYKKLF. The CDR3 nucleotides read TGTGCCACCTGGGTCCGAGATTATTATAAGAAACTCTTT.

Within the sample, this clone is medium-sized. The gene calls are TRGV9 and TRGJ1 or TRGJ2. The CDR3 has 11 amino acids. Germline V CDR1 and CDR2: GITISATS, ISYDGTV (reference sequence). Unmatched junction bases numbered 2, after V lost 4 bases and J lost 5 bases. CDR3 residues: CALWEHYKKLF. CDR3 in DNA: TGTGCCTTGTGGGAACATTATAAGAAACTCTTT.

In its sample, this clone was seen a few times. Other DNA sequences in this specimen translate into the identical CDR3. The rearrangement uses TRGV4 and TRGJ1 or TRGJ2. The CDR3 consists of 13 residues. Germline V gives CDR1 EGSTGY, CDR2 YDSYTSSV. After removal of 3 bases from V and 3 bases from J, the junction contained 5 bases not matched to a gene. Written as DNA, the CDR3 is TGTGCCACCTGGGATCCTACTTATTATAAGAAACTCTTT. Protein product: CATWDPTYYKKLF.

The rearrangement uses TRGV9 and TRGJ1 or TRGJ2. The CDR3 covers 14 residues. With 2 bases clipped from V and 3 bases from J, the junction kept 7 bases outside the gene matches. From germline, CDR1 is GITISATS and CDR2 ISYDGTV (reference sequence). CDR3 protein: CALWEAIPYYKKLF. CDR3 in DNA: TGTGCCTTGTGGGAGGCAATACCTTATTATAAGAAACTCTTT.

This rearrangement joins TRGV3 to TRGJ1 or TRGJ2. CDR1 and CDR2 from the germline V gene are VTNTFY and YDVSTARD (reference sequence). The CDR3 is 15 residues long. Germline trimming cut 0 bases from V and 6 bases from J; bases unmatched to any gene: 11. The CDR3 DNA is TGTGCCACCTGGGACAGGCTTCTTCCCATTTATAAGAAACTCTTT. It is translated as CATWDRLLPIYKKLF.

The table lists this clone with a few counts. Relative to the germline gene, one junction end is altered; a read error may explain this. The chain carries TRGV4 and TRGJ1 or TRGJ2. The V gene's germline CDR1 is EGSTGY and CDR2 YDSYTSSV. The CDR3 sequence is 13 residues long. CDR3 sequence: CATWDGYGYKKLF. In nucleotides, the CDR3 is TGCGCCACCTGGGATGGGTATGGTTATAAGAAACTCTTT.

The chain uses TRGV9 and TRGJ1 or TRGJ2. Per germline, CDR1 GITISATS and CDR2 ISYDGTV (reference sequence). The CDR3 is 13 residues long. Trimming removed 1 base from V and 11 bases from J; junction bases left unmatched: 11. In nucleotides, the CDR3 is TGTGCCTTGTGGGAGGTCTCCCCTTTCGAGAAACTCTTT. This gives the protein CALWEVSPFEKLF.

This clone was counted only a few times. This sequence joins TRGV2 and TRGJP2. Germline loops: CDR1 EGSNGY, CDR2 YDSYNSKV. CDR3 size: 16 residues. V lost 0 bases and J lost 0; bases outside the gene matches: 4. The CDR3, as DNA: TGTGCCACCTGGGACGGGAAGCATAGTAGTGATTGGATCAAGACGTTT. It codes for CATWDGKHSSDWIKTF.